Sequencing of this TCR beta chain was carried out in a study of blood T cell repertoires in COVID-19 (dated by TCRdb to 2018 to 2020). With respect to the entire study: The collaborator samples originated in the United States, Italy and Spain and spanned the acute and convalescent phases of COVID-19. The material from the prospective study consisted of cDNA or gDNA derived from T cells, B-cell-depleted T cells, or PBMCs. The dataset comprised deeply sampled blood TCRbeta repertoires from subjects exposed to, actively infected with, or recovered from COVID-19. The repertoires were released in a freely available public database meant as a resource for research on the immune response to SARS-CoV-2. The samples were drawn from the first 160 participants of the ongoing ImmuneRACE study and from 1,254 subjects provided by 6 global collaborators. Nearly every sample came with metadata listing a de-identified subject ID, COVID-19 status, age in years and sex. Where HLA class I and class II types were available, the types were taken from metadata supplied by the sample provider, not from assay-based typing.

Note on this clone: What this receptor recognizes is not known. Base qualities are not at hand, and no much larger clone is one base apart.

The CDR3 goes from the cysteine to the phenylalanine over 14 residues. CDR3 DNA is the only sequence kept; it has 42 bases, read in frame from the first base. V has 6 bases trimmed and J has 5 bases trimmed; junction bases matching no gene number 6. The germline V gene provides CDR1 MNHEY and CDR2 SVGAGI. Enrolling through a virtual design, the prospective study's participants ranged in age from roughly 18 to 89 years and lived across around 25 United States geographic areas. Cohort assignment in the prospective study relied on participant-reported clinical history from a screening survey and a study questionnaire. Recovered participants in ImmuneRACE Cohort 3 were defined by two consecutive negative NP/OP PCR tests, clearance by a healthcare professional, or resolution of symptoms. In the prospective study, whole blood, serum and a nasopharyngeal or oropharyngeal swab were collected from each participant by mobile phlebotomists. Over a roughly two-month period, participants in the prospective study had the option of providing additional blood draws and questionnaires. Prospective study blood samples were shipped either frozen or at room temperature before DNA extraction.

TCRbeta CDR3 regions were amplified from genomic DNA using the immunoSEQ Assay, a bias-controlled multiplex PCR. On the authors' methods: The number of nucleated cells in each sample was estimated from the amplification of reference gene primers within the assay. To quantify the absolute abundance of each unique TCRbeta CDR3 rearrangement, sequence reads were collapsed and filtered. For each sample, productive Simpson clonality was calculated as the square root of Simpson's diversity index over productive rearrangements. This immuneACCESS table, as held by TCRdb, lists in-frame sequences with V and J called but not all clones. Of the missing ones, under half trace to an unresolved V gene in checked studies; the others have no known cause. Clone size and the V and J calls come from that table; the DNA yielded D and trimming. The sample yields more than 400,000 clones; about 90% were counted once. The ten largest clones capture about 0.65% of the sample.

The investigation overall reported the following: The amount of clinical and demographic metadata varied by source and participant and was provided uncurated.

Sequences were obtained from PBMCs or T cells enriched from blood (not recorded which). The sequence came from a woman in her late teens or twenties who had recovered from COVID-19. The sequence links TRBV6-5 to TRBJ2-7, and 11 bases in between align with TRBD2. The CDR3 has the sequence CASRIAGGRNEQYF. The DNA sequence is as follows: TGTGCCAGCAGGATAGCGGGGGGGCGCAACGAGCAGTACTTC.